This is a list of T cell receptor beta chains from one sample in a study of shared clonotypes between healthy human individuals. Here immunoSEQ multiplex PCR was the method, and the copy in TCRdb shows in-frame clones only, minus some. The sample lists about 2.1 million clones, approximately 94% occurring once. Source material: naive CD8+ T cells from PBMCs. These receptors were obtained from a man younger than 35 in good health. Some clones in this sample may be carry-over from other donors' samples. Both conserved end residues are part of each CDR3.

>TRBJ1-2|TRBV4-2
CASSQRDGNYGYTF
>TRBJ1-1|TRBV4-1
CASSQVGVNTEAFF
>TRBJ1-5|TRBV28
CASGDRINQPQHF
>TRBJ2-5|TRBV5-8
CASSFRDRGVQETQYF
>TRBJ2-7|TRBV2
CASSPKRHLTGVHEQYF
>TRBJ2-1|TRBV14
CASSQVGGGEQFF
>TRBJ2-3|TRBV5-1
CASLPSGHLPTDTQYF
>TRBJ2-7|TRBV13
CASSARQVYEQYF
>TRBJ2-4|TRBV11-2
CASSLDPWEAKNIQYF
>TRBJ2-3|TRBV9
CASSVAGGVTDTQYF
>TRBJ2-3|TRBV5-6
CASSLATGGFYTQYF
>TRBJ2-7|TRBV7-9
CASSGTSGIYEQYF
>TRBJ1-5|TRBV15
CATSRDRGSIYSNQPQHF
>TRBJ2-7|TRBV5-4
CASSQGLGNGEQYF
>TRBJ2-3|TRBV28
CASSSSGRSTDTQYF
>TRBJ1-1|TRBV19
CASSTTTGGTEAFF
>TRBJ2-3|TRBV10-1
CASRHGTSGGNPTDTQYF
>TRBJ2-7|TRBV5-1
CASSLKPSANEQYF
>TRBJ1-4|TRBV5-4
CASSLDRGNEKLFF
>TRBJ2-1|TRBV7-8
CASSLGAIREQFF
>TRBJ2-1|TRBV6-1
CASSEVPSGYAYNEQFF
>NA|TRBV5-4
CASSFGEGYEQYF
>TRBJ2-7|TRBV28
CASSETGGSGWQYF
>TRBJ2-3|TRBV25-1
CASSGGGWTDTQYF
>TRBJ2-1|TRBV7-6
CASSLGLAGNYNEQFF
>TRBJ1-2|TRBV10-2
CASREETAFIEGYTF
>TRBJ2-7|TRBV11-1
CASSLDGSVNYEQYF
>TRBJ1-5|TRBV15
CATSDDRGRSQPQHF
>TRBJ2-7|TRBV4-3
CASSLGQGFEQYF
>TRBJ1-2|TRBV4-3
CASSQTSPSVIYGYTF
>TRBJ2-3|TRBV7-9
CASSERGYTQYF
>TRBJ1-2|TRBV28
CASSSLLLTANYGYTF
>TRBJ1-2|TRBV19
CASSERNIRANYGYTF
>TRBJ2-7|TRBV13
CASSFKGIYEQYF
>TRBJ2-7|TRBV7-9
CASSRGQTYEQYF